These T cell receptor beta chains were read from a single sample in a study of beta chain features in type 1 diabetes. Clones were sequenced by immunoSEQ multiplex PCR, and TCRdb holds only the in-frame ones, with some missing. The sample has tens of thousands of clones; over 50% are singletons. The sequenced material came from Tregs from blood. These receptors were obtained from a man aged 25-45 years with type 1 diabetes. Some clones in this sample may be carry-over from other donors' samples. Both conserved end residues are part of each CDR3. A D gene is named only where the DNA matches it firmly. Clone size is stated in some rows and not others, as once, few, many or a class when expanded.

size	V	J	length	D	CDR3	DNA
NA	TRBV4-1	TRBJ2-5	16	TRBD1	CASSQVRQGLMRKQYF	TGCGCCAGCAGCCAAGTTCGACAGGGGCTAATGAGAAAGCAGTACTTC
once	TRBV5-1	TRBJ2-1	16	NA	CASSLEGARGVTEQFF	TGCGCCAGCAGCTTGGAGGGAGCCAGGGGAGTGACTGAGCAGTTCTTC
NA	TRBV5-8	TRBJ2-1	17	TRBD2	CASSSTSGGVPFNEQFF	TGTGCCAGCAGCTCTACTAGCGGGGGAGTCCCTTTCAATGAGCAGTTCTTC
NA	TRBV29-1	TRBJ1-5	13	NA	CSVSGARDQPQHF	TGCAGCGTTAGCGGGGCTCGCGATCAGCCCCAGCATTTT
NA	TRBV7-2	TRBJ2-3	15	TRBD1	CASSFTRGQGDTQYF	TGTGCCAGCAGCTTCACCAGGGGGCAAGGAGATACGCAGTATTTT
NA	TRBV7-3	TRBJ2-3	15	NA	CASSSQGVRGDTQYF	TGTGCCAGCAGCTCGCAGGGGGTGCGGGGAGATACGCAGTATTTT
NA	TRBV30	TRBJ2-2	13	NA	CAWSRYTAGELFF	TGTGCCTGGAGTCGCTATACGGCCGGGGAGCTGTTTTTT
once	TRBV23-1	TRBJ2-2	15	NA	CASSLVRTNTGELFF	TGCGCCAGCAGTCTAGTGCGGACGAACACCGGGGAGCTGTTTTTT
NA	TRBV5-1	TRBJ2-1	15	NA	CASSYTGGADNEQFF	TGCGCCAGCAGCTATACAGGAGGGGCAGACAATGAGCAGTTCTTC
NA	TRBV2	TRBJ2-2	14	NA	CASSVDSNTGELFF	TGTGCCAGCAGTGTGGACAGTAACACCGGGGAGCTGTTTTTT
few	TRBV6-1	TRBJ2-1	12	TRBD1	CASSTRGNKQFF	TGTGCCAGCAGTACCAGGGGGAATAAGCAGTTCTTC
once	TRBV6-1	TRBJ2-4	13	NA	CASRRTVKNIQYF	TGTGCCAGCAGGAGGACAGTAAAAAACATTCAGTACTTC
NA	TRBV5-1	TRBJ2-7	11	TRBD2	CASNGRDEQYF	TGCGCCAGCAACGGGAGGGACGAGCAGTACTTC
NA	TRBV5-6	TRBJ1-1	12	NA	CASSLQNTEAFF	TGTGCCAGCAGCTTGCAGAACACTGAAGCTTTCTTT
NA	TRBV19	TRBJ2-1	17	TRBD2	CASSTAPGLGDHNEQFF	TGTGCCAGTAGTACCGCGCCGGGACTAGGGGACCACAATGAGCAGTTCTTC
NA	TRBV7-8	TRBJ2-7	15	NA	CASTRSLARGGEQYF	TGTGCCAGCACCCGTAGCTTGGCCCGGGGTGGGGAGCAGTACTTC
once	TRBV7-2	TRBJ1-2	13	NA	CASSPYNSPYYTF	TGTGCCAGCAGCCCCTATAATTCCCCCTACTACACCTTC
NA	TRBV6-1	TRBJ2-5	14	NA	CASNIMGAGETQYF	TGTGCCAGCAACATCATGGGCGCGGGGGAGACCCAGTACTTC
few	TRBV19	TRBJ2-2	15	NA	CASRLLLGGTGELFF	TGTGCCAGTAGACTCCTACTGGGGGGCACCGGGGAGCTGTTTTTT
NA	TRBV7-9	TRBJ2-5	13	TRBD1	CASSWTGGETQYF	TGTGCCAGCAGCTGGACAGGGGGAGAGACCCAGTACTTC
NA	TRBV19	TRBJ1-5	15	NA	CASSIYRYSNQPQHF	TGTGCCAGTAGTATTTACAGATATAGCAATCAGCCCCAGCATTTT
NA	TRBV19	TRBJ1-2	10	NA	CVPGQAGYTF	TGTGTCCCTGGGCAGGCAGGCTACACCTTC
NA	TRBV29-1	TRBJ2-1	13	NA	CSVERAGSNEQFF	TGCAGCGTTGAAAGGGCAGGGTCAAATGAGCAGTTCTTC
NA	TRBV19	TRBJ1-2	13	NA	CASSETGLRGYTF	TGTGCCAGTAGTGAGACTGGACTTCGTGGCTACACCTTC
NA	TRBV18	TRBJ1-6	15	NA	CASSPQTGDNSPLHF	TGTGCCAGCTCACCACAAACAGGAGACAATTCACCCCTCCACTTT
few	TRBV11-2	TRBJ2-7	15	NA	CASSLEQSSSYEQYF	TGTGCCAGCAGCTTAGAGCAGTCATCCTCCTACGAGCAGTACTTC
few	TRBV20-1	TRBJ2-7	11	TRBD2	CSARREVEQYF	TGCAGTGCTAGACGGGAGGTCGAGCAGTACTTC
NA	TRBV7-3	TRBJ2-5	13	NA	CASSLTPRETQYF	TGTGCCAGCAGCTTAACGCCCCGGGAGACCCAGTACTTC
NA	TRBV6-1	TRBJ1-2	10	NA	CASRSYGYTF	TGTGCCAGCAGATCATATGGCTACACCTTC
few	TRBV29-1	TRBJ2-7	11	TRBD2	CSVESGGEQYF	TGCAGCGTTGAGTCGGGGGGCGAGCAGTACTTC
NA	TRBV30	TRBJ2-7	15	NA	CAWRSRGRGAYEQYF	TGTGCCTGGAGATCAAGGGGGAGGGGGGCCTACGAGCAGTACTTC
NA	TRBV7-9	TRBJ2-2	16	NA	CASSFGSGTNTGELFF	TGTGCCAGCAGCTTTGGGTCAGGAACGAACACCGGGGAGCTGTTTTTT
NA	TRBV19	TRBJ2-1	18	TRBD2	CASSMGLAGGSSYNEQFF	TGTGCCAGTAGTATGGGACTAGCGGGGGGAAGCTCCTACAATGAGCAGTTCTTC
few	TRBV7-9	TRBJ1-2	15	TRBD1	CASSRGQGITYGYTF	TGTGCCAGCAGCCGAGGACAGGGGATTACCTATGGCTACACCTTC
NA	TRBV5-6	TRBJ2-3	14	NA	CASSWLGGKDTQYF	TGTGCCAGCAGCTGGTTGGGGGGAAAAGATACGCAGTATTTT
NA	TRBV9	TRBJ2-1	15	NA	CASSPNPGRNNEQFF	TGTGCCAGCAGTCCAAACCCCGGGAGAAACAATGAGCAGTTCTTC
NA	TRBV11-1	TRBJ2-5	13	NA	CASSLVPVGDQYF	TGTGCCAGCAGCTTAGTTCCGGTAGGGGACCAGTACTTC
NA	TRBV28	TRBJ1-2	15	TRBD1	CASSPWTGERGGYTF	TGTGCCAGCAGTCCTTGGACAGGGGAAAGGGGTGGCTACACCTTC
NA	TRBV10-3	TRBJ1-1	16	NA	CAISERGVLGLTEAFF	TGTGCCATCAGTGAAAGGGGTGTCCTGGGGTTAACTGAAGCTTTCTTT
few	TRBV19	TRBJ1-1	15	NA	CASSTMTAGNTEAFF	TGTGCCAGTAGTACCATGACAGCAGGAAACACTGAAGCTTTCTTT
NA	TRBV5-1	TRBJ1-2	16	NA	CASSPTGGVRDYGYTF	TGCGCCAGCAGCCCAACCGGCGGGGTCAGAGACTATGGCTACACCTTC
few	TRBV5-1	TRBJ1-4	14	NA	CASSSGQRNEKLFF	TGCGCCAGCAGCTCGGGACAACGTAATGAAAAACTGTTTTTT
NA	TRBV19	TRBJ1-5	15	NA	CASSRGGFSNQPQHF	TGTGCCAGTAGCCGGGGGGGATTTAGCAATCAGCCCCAGCATTTT
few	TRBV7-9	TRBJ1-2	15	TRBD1	CASSLGQGAAYGYTF	TGTGCCAGCAGCTTAGGACAGGGGGCAGCCTATGGCTACACCTTC
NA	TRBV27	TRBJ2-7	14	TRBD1	CASRDSQGAYEQYF	TGTGCCAGCAGAGACAGTCAGGGGGCCTACGAGCAGTACTTC
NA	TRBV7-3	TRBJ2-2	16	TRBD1	CASSRFQGAGTGELFF	TGTGCCAGCAGCCGATTCCAGGGGGCAGGCACCGGGGAGCTGTTTTTT
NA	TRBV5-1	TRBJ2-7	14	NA	CASSLLTGFYEQYF	TGCGCCAGCAGCTTGTTAACAGGGTTCTACGAGCAGTACTTC
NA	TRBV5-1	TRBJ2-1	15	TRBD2	CASSLTSGGYNEQFF	TGCGCCAGCAGCTTGACCTCGGGGGGTTACAATGAGCAGTTCTTC
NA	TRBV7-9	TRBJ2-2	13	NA	CASSLEISGELFF	TGTGCCAGCAGCTTAGAAATCTCCGGGGAGCTGTTTTTT
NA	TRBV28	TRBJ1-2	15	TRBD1	CASTEGQGTNYGYTF	TGTGCCAGCACCGAGGGACAGGGGACAAACTATGGCTACACCTTC
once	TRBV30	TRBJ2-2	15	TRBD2	CAWSTSGPNTGELFF	TGTGCCTGGAGTACTAGCGGGCCGAACACCGGGGAGCTGTTTTTT
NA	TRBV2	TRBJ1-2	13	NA	CASSDRRVGGYTF	TGTGCCAGCAGTGACCGGAGGGTAGGAGGCTACACCTTC
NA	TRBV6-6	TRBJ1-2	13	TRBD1	CASSTGQGYGYTF	TGTGCCAGCAGCACGGGACAGGGGTATGGCTACACCTTC
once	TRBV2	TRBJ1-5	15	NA	CASSEQSDRNQPQHF	TGTGCCAGCAGTGAACAAAGTGACAGGAATCAGCCCCAGCATTTT
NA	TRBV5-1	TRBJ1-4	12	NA	CASSLAGEKLFF	TGCGCCAGCAGCTTGGCCGGGGAAAAACTGTTTTTT
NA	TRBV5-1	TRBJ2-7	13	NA	CASSSGSTYEQYF	TGCGCCAGCAGCTCCGGGTCGACCTACGAGCAGTACTTC
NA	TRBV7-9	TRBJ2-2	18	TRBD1	CASSLGLSDRANTGELFF	TGTGCCAGCAGCTTGGGTTTAAGTGACAGGGCTAACACCGGGGAGCTGTTTTTT
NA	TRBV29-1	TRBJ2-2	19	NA	CSGRFAQGMEGASTGELFF	TGCAGCGGTCGTTTTGCCCAGGGTATGGAAGGGGCGAGCACCGGGGAGCTGTTTTTT
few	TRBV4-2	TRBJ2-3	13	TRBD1	CASSYGTEDTQYF	TGTGCCAGCAGCTACGGGACAGAGGATACGCAGTATTTT
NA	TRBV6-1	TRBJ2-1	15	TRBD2	CASIVGGGAYNEQFF	TGTGCCAGCATCGTGGGCGGGGGGGCCTACAATGAGCAGTTCTTC